This paragraph covers one T cell receptor (beta chain) sequence. This receptor's antigen is unknown. The input lacks base qualities; no much larger clone sits a single base away. The germline V gene (reference sequence) specifies DFQATT as CDR1 and SNEGSKA as CDR2. Clipping removes 0 bases from V and 0 bases from J, with 1 as the unmatched junction base count. The CDR3 covers 15 residues, taking in both the cysteine and the phenylalanine. Only the CDR3 part of the read is kept: 45 bases, read in frame from the first base. Expansion of CD8+CD57+ cells had been shown by flow cytometry in the patients chosen for sequencing. All patients had severe acquired aplastic anemia diagnosed by International Study of Aplastic Anemia and Agranulocytosis and Camitta criteria. No patient had received any therapy when blood was sampled. The study deep-sequenced TCR repertoires of sorted CD4+ and CD8+ blood T cells from severe aplastic anemia patients and healthy subjects. Patients were enrolled in the USA under clinicaltrials.gov protocols 00001620, 01623167, 00001397, 00071045, 00081523 and 00961064. Ficoll-Paque density gradient centrifugation was used to isolate peripheral blood mononuclear cells. Before DNA extraction, CD4+ and CD8+ T cells were sorted with FACS or magnetic beads.

These data are taken from a study of CD8+CD57+ T cells in acquired aplastic anemia (dated by TCRdb to the late 2010s). About the study as a whole: On average, sorted CD4+ and CD8+ cells yielded around 3.5 ug of extracted DNA, with a range of roughly 0.17 to 30 ug. A CD8+CD57+ expansion meant a frequency higher than the mean frequency seen in healthy subjects.

The paper as a whole reports these results and caveats: Fewer than 30 CD8+ CDR3 sequences were found in both patients and controls but appeared to be highly expressed in patients and within the immunodominant clones of the patients. Between patients and healthy controls, no significant difference in CD8+ Simpson's diversity was found (P=0.060).

Profiling of TCR beta VDJ combinations and CDR3 sequences used genomic DNA as the template. An Illumina HiSeq 2000 was the platform used for TCR repertoire sequencing. In the paper's pipeline: TRBV/TRBJ rearrangement plots, CDR3 size and DJ length profiles, and Simpson's diversity index were used to evaluate the repertoires. The immunodominant clone was defined as the most abundant DNA sequence in deep sequencing data. CDR3 amino acid sequences were checked for sharing across subjects and were also compared against the VDJdb database and published repertoires. Clones were called with MiXCR by TCRdb after fastp trimmed the public reads at Q25, and only in-frame beta chains were retained. One record per CDR3 amino acid sequence lists the most common genes and DNA. TCRdb's processing, not the authors', yielded these V and J calls. The sample table lists around 210,000 distinct CDR3 sequences, approximately 60% of them with a count of one. The ten largest clones add up to roughly 61% of the sample.

The sequenced material came from sorted CD4+, CD8+, or CD8+CD57+ T cells (not recorded which) from PBMCs. The clonotype comes from a human donor with aplastic anemia. In this chain, TRBV20-1 is recombined with TRBJ2-7, and 11 junction bases match TRBD2. The DNA sequence is given as TGCAGTGCTAGAGAGGGGACTAGCGGCTCCTACGAGCAGTACTTC. Its translation is CSAREGTSGSYEQYF.